This TCR beta chain comes out of a study of blood T cell repertoires in COVID-19. Background on the study: Sites in the United States, Italy and Spain provided acute and convalescent COVID-19 samples. T cells, B-cell-depleted T cells, or PBMCs supplied cDNA or gDNA.

Per the study methods: Nucleated cell counts were estimated from reference gene primer amplification. Method: immunoSEQ multiplex PCR; TCRdb's copy keeps in-frame clones and lacks some. The V and J calls and clone size were taken over from that table, and D and trimming were inferred from the DNA. The sample consists of 50,000 or so clones, around nine tenths of them appearing once. This CDR3 is 12 amino acids long. Germline CDR1 is WNHNN and CDR2 is SYGVQD (reference sequence). V lost 6 bases, J lost 8 bases, and 6 bases stayed unmatched. The chain is built from TRBV10-1 and TRBJ1-1; the match to TRBD1 covers 7 bases. This TCR was sampled from a human donor in a cohort sampled during active COVID-19. The sequencing input was peripheral blood. CDR3 protein: CASSAGGTEAFF. Here the CDR3 DNA reads TGCGCCAGCAGCGCAGGGGGGACCGAAGCTTTCTTT.